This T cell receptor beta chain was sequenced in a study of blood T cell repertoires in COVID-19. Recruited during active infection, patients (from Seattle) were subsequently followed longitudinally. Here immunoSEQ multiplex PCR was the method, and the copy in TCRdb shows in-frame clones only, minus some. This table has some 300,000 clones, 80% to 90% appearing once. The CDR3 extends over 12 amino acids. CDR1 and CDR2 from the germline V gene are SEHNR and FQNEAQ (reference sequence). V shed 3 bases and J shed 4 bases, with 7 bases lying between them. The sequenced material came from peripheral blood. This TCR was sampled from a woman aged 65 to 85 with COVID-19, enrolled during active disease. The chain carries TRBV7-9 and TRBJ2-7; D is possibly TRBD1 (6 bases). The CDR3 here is CASSFGQYEQYF. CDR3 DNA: TGTGCCAGCAGCTTCGGACAGTACGAGCAGTACTTC.